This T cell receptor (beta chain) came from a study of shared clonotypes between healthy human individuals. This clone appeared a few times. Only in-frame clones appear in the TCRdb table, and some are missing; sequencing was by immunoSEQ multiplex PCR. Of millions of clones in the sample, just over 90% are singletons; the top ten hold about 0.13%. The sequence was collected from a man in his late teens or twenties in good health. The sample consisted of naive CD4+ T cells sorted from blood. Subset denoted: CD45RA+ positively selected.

CDR3 coding DNA: TGTGCCAGTAGTAAAACGGGGACAGGGGACAATCAGCCCCAGCATTTT. Translated, it gives CASSKTGTGDNQPQHF. The V and J genes are TRBV19 and TRBJ1-5, with 10 bases that match TRBD1. Germline loops: CDR1 LNHDA, CDR2 SQIVND (reference sequence). The CDR3 is made up of 16 amino acids. V shed 4 bases and J 3 bases; nucleotides not matched to a gene: 6.